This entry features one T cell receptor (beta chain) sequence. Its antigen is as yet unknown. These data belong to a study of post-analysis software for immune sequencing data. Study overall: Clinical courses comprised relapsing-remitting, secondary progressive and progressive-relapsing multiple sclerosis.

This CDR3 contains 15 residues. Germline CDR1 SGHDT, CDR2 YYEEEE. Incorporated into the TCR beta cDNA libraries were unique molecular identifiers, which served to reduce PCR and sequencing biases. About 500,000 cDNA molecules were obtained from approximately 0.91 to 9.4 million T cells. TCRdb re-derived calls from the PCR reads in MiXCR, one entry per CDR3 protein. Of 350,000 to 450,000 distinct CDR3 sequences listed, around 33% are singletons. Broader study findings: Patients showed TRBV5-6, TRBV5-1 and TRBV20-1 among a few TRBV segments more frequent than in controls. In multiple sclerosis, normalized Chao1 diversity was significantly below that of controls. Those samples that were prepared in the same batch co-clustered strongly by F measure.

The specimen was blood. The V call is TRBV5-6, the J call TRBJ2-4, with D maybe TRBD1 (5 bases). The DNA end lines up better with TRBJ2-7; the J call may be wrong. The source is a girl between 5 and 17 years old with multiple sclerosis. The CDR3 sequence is CASSEDISSSYEQYF. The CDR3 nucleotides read TGTGCCAGCAGCGAGGACATTAGTTCCTCCTACGAGCAGTACTTC.